Reported below is one T cell receptor beta chain. No antigen is known for it. This CDR3 is 16 amino acids long. Germline CDR1 KGHSH, CDR2 LQKENI. Trimming took 1 base from V and 8 from J; bases not matched to a gene: 7. This specimen belongs to a study of cytomegalovirus exposure and HLA in healthy donors. Primers included in the PCR were 60 Vbeta and 13 Jbeta primers. The assay was immunoSEQ multiplex PCR, and TCRdb's table has in-frame clones only and misses some. The data contain more than 200,000 clones, about 80% of them singletons. Study outcomes and limitations: Analyses of presence/absence relied on an assumption of roughly uniform sequencing depth across donors. The study put 150 to 200 TCR beta chains on its list as cytomegalovirus-associated.

The chain couples TRBV18 to TRBJ2-1; TRBD2 matches at 11 bases. This clonotype originated in a girl aged 5-17 years in good health and CMV-seronegative. What was sequenced was PBMCs. The CDR3 sequence: CASSPQLAGVVDEQFF. Here the CDR3 DNA reads TGTGCCAGCTCACCACAACTAGCGGGAGTAGTCGATGAGCAGTTCTTC.